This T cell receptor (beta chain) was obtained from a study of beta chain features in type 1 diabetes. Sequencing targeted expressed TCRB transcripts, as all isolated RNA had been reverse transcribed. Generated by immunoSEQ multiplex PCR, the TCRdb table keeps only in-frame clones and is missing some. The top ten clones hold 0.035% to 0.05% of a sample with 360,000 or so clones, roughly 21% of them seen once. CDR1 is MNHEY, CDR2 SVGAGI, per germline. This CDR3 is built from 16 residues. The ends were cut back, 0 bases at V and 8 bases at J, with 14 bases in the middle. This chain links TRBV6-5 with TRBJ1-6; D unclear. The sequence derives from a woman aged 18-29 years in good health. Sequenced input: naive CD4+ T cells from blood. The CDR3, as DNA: TGTGCCAGCAGTTACTCGTCGCTATTATCGGATTCACCCCTCCACTTT. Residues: CASSYSSLLSDSPLHF.